This TCR beta chain is drawn from a study of regulatory T cells in long-lasting Graves disease. The sample's time point: newly diagnosed GD, antithyroid drugs for less than 3 months. Construction of the TCR library relied on RNA isolated from PBMCs. Patients came from an endocrinology department in Xi'an, China. Whole-study results and caveats: TCR diversity was lower in persistent Graves' patients (versus newly diagnosed ones).

On this clonotype itself: Its antigen is currently unknown.

The V gene's germline CDR1 is SGHVT and CDR2 SQSDAQ. Trimming removed 3 bases from V and 7 bases from J; junction bases left unmatched: 7. This CDR3 spans 14 amino acids. TCR beta libraries were built with iRepertoire HTBI primers and Arm-PCR of CDR3 regions. MiXCR, applied by TCRdb to the multiplex PCR reads, yields one record per CDR3 protein. Among 530,000 or so distinct CDR3 sequences listed, about 16% were seen once. The sample also formed part of further work on T cells in Graves' hyperthyroidism and ophthalmopathy. This second study notes: Primed by the HTBI set, a first-round RT-PCR was run on the TCR CDR3.

The TCR originated in a man aged 18 to 29 with Graves disease. The J gene is TRBJ2-5, the V gene TRBV7-4, with 8 nucleotides matching TRBD2. Sequencing was performed on peripheral blood mononuclear cells (PBMCs), taken at new diagnosis, from a patient treated with antithyroid drugs. CDR3 in DNA: TGTGCCAGCAGCTTTTCACCGGGGGGGGGGACCCAGTACTTC. Protein: CASSFSPGGGTQYF.